The 8 T cell receptor beta chains below were found in one sample sequenced in a study of T cells in Graves' hyperthyroidism and ophthalmopathy. RNA transcripts gave rise to amplified TCR beta CDR3 regions. First-round RT-PCR of the TCR CDR3 relied on the HTBI primer set. TCRdb reprocessed the multiplex PCR reads with MiXCR, giving one entry per CDR3 protein. The sample lists 500,000 to 600,000 distinct CDR3 sequences; approximately 20% were seen once. Sequencing input: blood. The receptors shown here come from a man aged 35-49 years with Graves' ophthalmopathy.

There are many counts of this clonotype. CDR3 amino acids: CASSPTGREQFF. The CDR3, as DNA: TGTGCCAGCAGCCCAACGGGTAGAGAGCAGTTCTTC. The chain joins TRBV7-9 to TRBJ2-1; no definite D call. The CDR3 spans 12 residues. Trimming cost V 5 bases and J 10 bases, with 12 bases left between them. Germline CDR1 reads SEHNR; CDR2 reads FQNEAQ (reference sequence).

This clonotype was observed a few times. This rearrangement joins TRBV5-1 to TRBJ2-1; 15 bases are a match to TRBD2. The length of the CDR3 is 17 residues. V shed 3 bases and J 4 bases; nucleotides not matched to a gene: 5. From germline, CDR1 is SGHRS and CDR2 YFSETQ. The CDR3 loop is CASSSGTSGRFYNEQFF. As DNA, the CDR3 is TGCGCCAGCAGCTCCGGGACTAGCGGGAGGTTTTACAATGAGCAGTTCTTC.

This clonotype has a handful of counts. V gene TRBV29-1 combines with J gene TRBJ2-1, with unresolved D. Looked up from germline, CDR1 is SQVTM and CDR2 is ANQGSEA. The CDR3 runs to 12 residues. V lost 8 bases and J 9 bases, leaving 17 bases between the germline ends. The CDR3 reads CSTRTATTEQFF. CDR3 coding DNA: TGCAGCACTCGGACGGCCACAACTGAGCAGTTCTTC.

This clonotype has a count of ten or more. V is TRBV30 and J is TRBJ1-2; D may be TRBD1 (6 bases). This CDR3 comprises 13 residues. The V and J ends lost 2 bases and 4 bases respectively, with 11 bases between them. Germline V gene lookup returns CDR1 GTSNPN and CDR2 SVGIG (reference sequence). This chain's CDR3 is CAWSPTGGYGYTF. CDR3 coding DNA: TGTGCCTGGAGTCCGACAGGTGGCTATGGCTACACCTTC.

The genes are TRBV7-2 and TRBJ1-6, with 8 bases lining up with TRBD1. This CDR3 has 15 amino acids. CDR1 and CDR2 from the germline V gene are SGHTA and FQGNSA. Trimming cost V 5 bases and J 5 bases; bases outside gene matches: 5. This CDR3 reads CASSKQGGNNSPLHF. CDR3 nucleotides: TGTGCCAGCAGCAAACAGGGGGGTAATAATTCACCCCTCCACTTT.

Details on this clonotype: One end of the junction is discordant with germline, which a read error may explain. The chain combines TRBV7-2 with TRBJ2-7; TRBD2 might be the D (7 bases). This CDR3 region has 14 residues. The germline V gene has CDR1 SGHTA and CDR2 FQGNSA. The CDR3 nucleotides read TGCGCCAGCAGCCAAGAGCCGGGGGGCGGGGAGCAGTACTTC. Encoded protein: CASSQEPGGGEQYF.

This clonotype has ten or more counts. This chain links TRBV10-3 with TRBJ2-2, with D tentatively TRBD1 (5 bases). The length of the CDR3 is 14 residues. The ends were cut back, 3 bases at V and 7 bases at J, with 12 bases in the middle. Germline-derived CDR1 and CDR2 are ENHRY and SYGVKD. DNA for the CDR3: TGTGCCATCAGTGATATCAGGGAAAACGGGGAGCTGTTTTTT. This encodes CAISDIRENGELFF.

This clonotype appeared a few times. The chain has TRBV9 and TRBJ2-7; 7 bases are a match to TRBD1. Trimming at V came to 3 bases and at J to 6 bases, leaving 12 bases not matched to a gene. The CDR3 extends over 15 amino acids. Per the germline V gene, CDR1 is SGDLS and CDR2 is YYNGEE. CDR3 nucleotides: TGTGCCAGCAGCGAGACAGGGTTGCCTACCGCCGAGCAGTACTTC. Translation: CASSETGLPTAEQYF.